Reported below is one TCR beta chain. The specificity of this receptor is unknown. Base qualities are not recorded, but no much larger clone differs from it by a single base. This specimen comes from a study of T cell repertoires in cytomegalovirus infection (dated by TCRdb to between 2017 and 2020). Study-level background: The peptide stimulations were aimed at well-studied HLA-B-restricted epitopes as well as recently identified HLA-C-restricted CMV epitopes, whose presentation resists viral immunomodulation. Donor HLA type was relevant to the analysis, as public TCR beta signatures indicated carriage of CMV infection together with the matching HLA type.

This sample's treatment or condition label indicates: in vitro stimulation with specific CMV peptide epitopes to enrich CMV-specific T cells. On the study overall, not on this receptor specifically: The ex vivo response was dominated by HLA-C-restricted CMV-specific TCR beta clonotypes, and the single most frequent clonotype in two of eight donors was supplied by these HLA-C-restricted clonotypes. Cumulative frequency of public TCR beta family members discriminated carriers of CMV infection plus the relevant HLA type in this cohort and an independent approximately 370-donor cohort.

The reads were generated on an Illumina HiSeq 1500. TCRdb trimmed public reads at Q25 via fastp, called clones via MiXCR and kept in-frame beta chains. Entries are consolidated by CDR3 protein sequence, retaining the most common genes and DNA. The sample has about 340,000 distinct CDR3 sequences on record, about 28% of them singletons. In total, the top ten clones hold 20% of the sample. Sequencing was performed on cultured PBMCs, taken from culture after CMV antigen stimulation. The clonotype comes from a human donor in good health (CMV status not recorded). Some clones in this sample may be carry-over from other donors' samples.

The sequence in DNA is TGTGCCAGCAGTTACAACCTCCGGGATACTGAAGCTTTCTTT. It encodes CASSYNLRDTEAFF. Recombination connected TRBV6-2 or TRBV6-3 to TRBJ1-1; the D gene assignment is ambiguous. The CDR3 spans 14 residues, from the cysteine through the phenylalanine. The only DNA kept is the CDR3, 42 bases in frame from the first base. From the germline V gene, CDR1 is MNHEY and CDR2 is SVGEGT. V is shortened by 2 bases, J by 5 bases, and the region joining them spans 12 bases.